The source of this TCR beta chain is a study of post-analysis software for immune sequencing data. Regarding the study as a whole: Among 5 or 6 TRBV segments more frequent in patients than controls were TRBV5-6, TRBV5-1 and TRBV20-1.

Comment on this clonotype: No antigen is known for it.

Unique molecular identifiers were present in the TCR beta cDNA libraries. Each CDR3 protein is one row after TCRdb ran MiXCR on the PCR reads. The sample lists approximately 730,000 distinct CDR3 sequences, less than 35% occurring once. V was shortened by 5 bases and J by 3 bases, with 17 bases between the two germline ends. CDR3 length equals 16 residues. In germline, CDR1 is SEHNR, CDR2 FQNEAQ (reference sequence). Sequenced sample: blood. This receptor was taken from a girl aged 10-17 years with multiple sclerosis. The chain combines TRBV7-9 with TRBJ1-5, with D tentatively TRBD1 (5 bases). Written as DNA, the CDR3 is TGTGCCAGCAGCCCGACGGGACTCTTTACCAATCAGCCCCAGCATTTT. As protein: CASSPTGLFTNQPQHF.